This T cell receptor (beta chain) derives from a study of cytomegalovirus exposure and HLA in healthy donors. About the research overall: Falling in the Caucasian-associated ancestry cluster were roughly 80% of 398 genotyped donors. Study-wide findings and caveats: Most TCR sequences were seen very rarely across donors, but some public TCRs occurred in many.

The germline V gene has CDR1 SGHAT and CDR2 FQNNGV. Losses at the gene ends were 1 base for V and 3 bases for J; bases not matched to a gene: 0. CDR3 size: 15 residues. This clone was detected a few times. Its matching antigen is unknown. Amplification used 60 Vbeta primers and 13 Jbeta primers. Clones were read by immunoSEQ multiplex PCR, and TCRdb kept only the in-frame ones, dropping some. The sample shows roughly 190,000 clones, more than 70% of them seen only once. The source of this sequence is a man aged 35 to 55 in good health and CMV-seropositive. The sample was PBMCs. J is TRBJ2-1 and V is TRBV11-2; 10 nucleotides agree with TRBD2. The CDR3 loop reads CASSLGTSGYNEQFF. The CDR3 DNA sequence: TGTGCCAGCAGCTTAGGGACTAGCGGCTACAATGAGCAGTTCTTC.